A few counts support the clone carrying this TCR beta chain. The antigen is not known. The sample originates from a study of radiation and T cells in renal cell carcinoma. As for the study in general: Nephrectomy followed 15 Gy stereotactic body radiation by 4 weeks. Study findings and constraints: Without pretreatment biopsies, baseline tumor clonotype presence was undetermined. From baseline, blood top tumor clonotypes peaked at 2 weeks post-radiation.

The time point: baseline pretreatment blood. Noted treatment: 15 Gy SBRT to primary tumor, nephrectomy 4 weeks later. Radiation-treated patients gave blood at baseline, week 2 and week 4. The CDR3 has 16 residues. The junction had 10 bases not matched to a gene; V was cut back by 5 bases and J by 3 bases. Germline assignment: CDR1 GTSNPN and CDR2 SVGIG (reference sequence). The protocol was immunoSEQ multiplex PCR, while the TCRdb copy is restricted to in-frame clones and leaves out a portion. The table includes 130,000 to 150,000 clones, more than 70% detected once. The sequence came from a woman between 50 and 59 years old with renal cell carcinoma. The source was blood, collected from a patient whose treatment included radiotherapy and nephrectomy. This chain connects TRBV30 to TRBJ1-2; 12 bases map to TRBD1. CDR3 coding DNA: TGTGCCTGGGATCTCGGGACAGGGGGCGAAGACTATGGCTACACCTTC. Protein product: CAWDLGTGGEDYGYTF.